These T cell receptor beta chains were read from a single sample in a study of shared clonotypes between healthy human individuals. Measured with immunoSEQ multiplex PCR; TCRdb has only the in-frame clones, and not every one. Altogether some 1.4 million clones are present, 95% to 97% being singletons, with the ten largest covering roughly 1.2%. Sequences were obtained from naive CD4+ T cells sorted from blood. These TCRs come from a man aged 25 to 45 in good health. CDR3s include the opening cysteine and the closing phenylalanine or tryptophan. Each record gives: D gene, V gene, clone size, J gene, CDR3 protein, CDR3 DNA. A D gene is named only where the DNA matches it firmly. Only part of the rows carry a size: once, few, many, or a class if the clone is expanded.

D: -
V: TRBV19
size: -
J: TRBJ1-1
CDR3: CASSIGVTTEAFF
DNA: TGTGCCAGTAGTATCGGGGTGACCACTGAAGCTTTCTTT

D: TRBD2
V: TRBV9
size: -
J: TRBJ2-2
CDR3: CASSGLAGAGTGELFF
DNA: TGTGCCAGCAGCGGACTAGCGGGAGCGGGAACCGGGGAGCTGTTTTTT

D: -
V: TRBV5-1
size: -
J: TRBJ1-4
CDR3: CASSLGYPTNEKLFF
DNA: TGCGCCAGCAGTCTAGGATACCCAACTAATGAAAAACTGTTTTTT

D: -
V: TRBV18
size: -
J: TRBJ1-1
CDR3: CASSGGAIMNTEAFF
DNA: TGTGCCAGCAGCGGCGGTGCTATAATGAACACTGAAGCTTTCTTT

D: -
V: TRBV6-6
size: -
J: TRBJ1-2
CDR3: CASSYSWQTHF
DNA: TGTGCCAGCAGTTACTCGTGGCAGACTCACTTC

D: TRBD1
V: TRBV18
size: -
J: TRBJ2-7
CDR3: CASSYGQGYEQYF
DNA: TGTGCCAGCTCATATGGACAGGGTTACGAGCAGTACTTC

D: -
V: TRBV5-4
size: -
J: TRBJ1-1
CDR3: CASSLGAKNHGFF
DNA: TGTGCCAGCAGCTTGGGGGCCAAGAATCACGGTTTCTTT

D: -
V: TRBV21-1
size: -
J: TRBJ1-1
CDR3: CASSKDWGGGRNTEAFF
DNA: TGTGCCAGCAGCAAAGACTGGGGAGGGGGAAGGAACACTGAAGCTTTCTTT

D: -
V: TRBV5-1
size: -
J: TRBJ1-4
CDR3: CASSLTGTFPEKLFF
DNA: TGCGCCAGCAGCTTGACCGGGACATTCCCAGAAAAACTGTTTTTT

D: -
V: TRBV2
size: -
J: TRBJ2-3
CDR3: CASTKPNTDTQYF
DNA: TGTGCCAGCACGAAACCAAACACAGATACGCAGTATTTT

D: -
V: TRBV7-2
size: once
J: TRBJ2-3
CDR3: CASSLRGGTDTQYF
DNA: TGTGCCAGCAGCTTAAGGGGGGGCACAGATACGCAGTATTTT

D: -
V: TRBV6-5
size: -
J: TRBJ1-5
CDR3: CASSLDRSNQPQHF
DNA: TGTGCCAGCAGCCTCGACAGGAGCAATCAGCCCCAGCATTTT

D: -
V: TRBV10-3
size: -
J: TRBJ2-1
CDR3: CAISEGGQGEQFF
DNA: TGTGCCATCAGTGAGGGGGGCCAGGGTGAGCAGTTCTTC

D: -
V: TRBV5-1
size: -
J: TRBJ2-5
CDR3: CASSREGEETQYF
DNA: TGCGCCAGCAGCCGCGAAGGGGAAGAGACCCAGTACTTC

D: -
V: TRBV28
size: -
J: TRBJ2-7
CDR3: CASSESFYEQYF
DNA: TGTGCCAGCAGTGAGTCATTCTACGAGCAGTACTTC

D: -
V: TRBV19
size: -
J: TRBJ2-1
CDR3: CASSIGPGLGRLNNEQFF
DNA: TGTGCCAGTAGTATCGGCCCCGGGCTAGGTAGATTGAACAATGAGCAGTTCTTC

D: -
V: TRBV18
size: -
J: TRBJ2-7
CDR3: CASSPSGEYYEQYF
DNA: TGTGCCAGCTCACCTTCTGGGGAGTACTACGAGCAGTACTTC

D: -
V: TRBV9
size: -
J: TRBJ2-3
CDR3: CASSEGLGKSTDTQYF
DNA: TGTGCCAGCAGCGAGGGATTGGGGAAAAGCACAGATACGCAGTATTTT

D: -
V: TRBV11-2
size: -
J: TRBJ2-7
CDR3: CASSLGGDYEQYF
DNA: TGTGCCAGCAGTTTAGGAGGTGACTACGAGCAGTACTTC

D: -
V: TRBV19
size: -
J: TRBJ1-1
CDR3: CASMPQWPRIEAFF
DNA: TGTGCCAGTATGCCCCAGTGGCCGAGGATTGAAGCTTTCTTT

D: TRBD2
V: TRBV19
size: -
J: TRBJ2-1
CDR3: CASSIEWLAGPFYNEQFF
DNA: TGTGCCAGTAGTATAGAATGGCTAGCGGGGCCCTTCTACAATGAGCAGTTCTTC

D: -
V: TRBV30
size: -
J: TRBJ1-3
CDR3: CAWSVRGRGSGNTIYF
DNA: TGTGCCTGGAGTGTAAGGGGCAGGGGCTCTGGAAACACCATATATTTT

D: TRBD1
V: TRBV2
size: -
J: TRBJ2-5
CDR3: CAGGRQGIGETQYF
DNA: TGTGCCGGAGGGAGACAGGGGATAGGAGAGACCCAGTACTTC

D: -
V: TRBV10-2
size: -
J: TRBJ1-1
CDR3: CASSPGRGTEAFF
DNA: TGCGCCAGCAGTCCGGGCAGAGGCACTGAAGCTTTCTTT

D: -
V: TRBV5-1
size: -
J: TRBJ2-2
CDR3: CASSPLWDTGELFF
DNA: TGCGCCAGCAGCCCGCTATGGGACACCGGGGAGCTGTTTTTT

D: TRBD1
V: TRBV28
size: -
J: TRBJ1-2
CDR3: CASSRGTGNLGAGYTF
DNA: TGTGCCAGCAGTCGGGGGACAGGCAATTTAGGGGCCGGCTACACCTTC

D: TRBD1
V: TRBV7-2
size: -
J: TRBJ2-5
CDR3: CASSLTGELAETQYF
DNA: TGTGCCAGCAGCTTGACAGGGGAACTGGCGGAGACCCAGTACTTC

D: TRBD1
V: TRBV6-5
size: once
J: TRBJ1-5
CDR3: CASSYDRVQQPQHF
DNA: TGTGCCAGCAGTTACGACAGGGTTCAACAGCCCCAGCATTTT

D: TRBD2
V: TRBV5-4
size: -
J: TRBJ2-1
CDR3: CASSGGTSGLGGGSYNEQFF
DNA: TGTGCCAGCAGCGGAGGGACTAGCGGGTTGGGAGGAGGCTCCTACAATGAGCAGTTCTTC

D: -
V: TRBV5-1
size: -
J: TRBJ1-2
CDR3: CASSPTGGYGYTF
DNA: TGCGCCAGCAGCCCCACCGGAGGGTACGGCTACACCTTC

D: -
V: TRBV7-3
size: -
J: TRBJ2-1
CDR3: CASSLPRDRNNEQFF
DNA: TGTGCCAGCAGCTTACCCCGAGATAGGAACAATGAGCAGTTCTTC

D: -
V: TRBV9
size: -
J: TRBJ2-2
CDR3: CASSAMMNTGELFF
DNA: TGTGCCAGCAGCGCAATGATGAACACCGGGGAGCTGTTTTTT

D: -
V: TRBV18
size: -
J: TRBJ2-3
CDR3: CASSPTRDPTDTQYF
DNA: TGTGCCAGCTCCCCCACACGGGACCCCACAGATACGCAGTATTTT

D: TRBD1
V: TRBV5-1
size: -
J: TRBJ1-3
CDR3: CASSAGTDTGNTIYF
DNA: TGCGCCAGCAGCGCTGGGACAGATACTGGAAACACCATATATTTT

D: -
V: TRBV5-6
size: -
J: TRBJ2-1
CDR3: CASSLSPTNPGNEQFF
DNA: TGTGCCAGCAGCTTGAGCCCAACCAACCCGGGCAATGAGCAGTTCTTC

D: -
V: TRBV6-5
size: -
J: TRBJ2-1
CDR3: CASSYISRSEQFF
DNA: TGTGCCAGCAGTTATATATCTAGATCGGAGCAGTTCTTC

D: TRBD2
V: TRBV29-1
size: -
J: TRBJ2-5
CDR3: CSAANPTSGSVETQYF
DNA: TGCAGCGCTGCAAATCCGACTAGCGGGAGTGTTGAGACCCAGTACTTC

D: -
V: TRBV7-9
size: -
J: TRBJ1-1
CDR3: CASVPGRAGMNTEAFF
DNA: TGTGCCAGCGTCCCGGGGAGGGCGGGAATGAACACTGAAGCTTTCTTT

D: -
V: TRBV5-5
size: -
J: TRBJ1-3
CDR3: CASSLVGGGIGNTIYF
DNA: TGTGCCAGCAGCTTGGTAGGAGGGGGGATCGGAAACACCATATATTTT

D: -
V: TRBV5-1
size: -
J: TRBJ1-4
CDR3: CASSLSAGQTVNEKLFF
DNA: TGCGCCAGCAGCTTGTCCGCAGGACAGACGGTAAATGAAAAACTGTTTTTT